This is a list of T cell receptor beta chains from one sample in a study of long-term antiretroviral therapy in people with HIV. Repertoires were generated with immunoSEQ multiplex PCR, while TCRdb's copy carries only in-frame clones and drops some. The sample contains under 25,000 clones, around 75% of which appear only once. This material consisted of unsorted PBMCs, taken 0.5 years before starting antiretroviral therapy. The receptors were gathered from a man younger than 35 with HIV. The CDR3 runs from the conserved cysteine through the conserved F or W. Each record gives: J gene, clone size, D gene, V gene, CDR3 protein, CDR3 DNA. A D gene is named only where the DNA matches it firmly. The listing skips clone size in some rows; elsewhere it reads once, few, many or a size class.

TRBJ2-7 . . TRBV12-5 CASGYSYEQYF TGTGCTAGCGGATACTCCTACGAGCAGTACTTC
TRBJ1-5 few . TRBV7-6 CASSPGYGQPQHF TGTGCCAGCAGCCCAGGGTACGGACAGCCCCAGCATTTT
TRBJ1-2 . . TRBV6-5 CASSYASRGAYGYTF TGTGCCAGCAGTTACGCTTCAAGGGGGGCATATGGCTACACCTTC
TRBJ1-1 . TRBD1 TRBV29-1 CSAPVTGGTEAFF TGCAGCGCCCCGGTGACAGGGGGGACTGAAGCTTTCTTT
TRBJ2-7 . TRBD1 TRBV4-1 CASSLDRGAYEQYF TGCGCCAGCAGCCTTGACAGGGGGGCCTACGAGCAGTACTTC
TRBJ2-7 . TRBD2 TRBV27 CASAAGSGITYEQYF TGTGCCAGTGCGGCGGGAAGCGGGATTACCTACGAGCAGTACTTC
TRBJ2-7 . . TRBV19 CASSGQGGIYEQYF TGTGCCAGTAGCGGACAGGGAGGGATCTACGAGCAGTACTTC
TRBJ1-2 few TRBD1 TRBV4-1 CASSQDAGGAGYTF TGCGCCAGCAGCCAAGATGCAGGGGGCGCGGGCTACACCTTC
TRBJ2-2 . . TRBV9 CASSLNTPTGELFF TGTGCCAGCAGCTTGAATACTCCGACCGGGGAGCTGTTTTTT
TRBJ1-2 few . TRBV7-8 CASSLALSYGYTF TGTGCCAGCAGCTTAGCGCTCAGCTATGGCTACACCTTC
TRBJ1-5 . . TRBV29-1 CSVVWETGGNQPQHF TGCAGCGTTGTATGGGAGACAGGAGGCAATCAGCCCCAGCATTTT
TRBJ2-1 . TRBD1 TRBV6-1 CASSPRGNSYNEQFF TGTGCCAGCAGTCCCAGGGGGAACTCCTACAATGAGCAGTTCTTC
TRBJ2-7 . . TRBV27 CASSFRPLAYEQYF TGTGCCAGCAGTTTCCGGCCCCTAGCTTACGAGCAGTACTTC
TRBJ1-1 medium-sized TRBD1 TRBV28 CASSELGTGEAFF TGTGCCAGCAGTGAACTCGGGACAGGTGAAGCTTTCTTT
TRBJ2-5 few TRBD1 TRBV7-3 CASSFDRGGETQYF TGTGCCAGCAGCTTCGACAGGGGTGGAGAGACCCAGTACTTC
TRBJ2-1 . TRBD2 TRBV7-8 CASRRAGENEQFF TGTGCCAGCAGGCGAGCGGGGGAAAATGAGCAGTTCTTC
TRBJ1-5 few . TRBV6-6 CASSYVVSPGNQPQHF TGTGCCAGCAGTTACGTGGTCTCGCCGGGGAATCAGCCCCAGCATTTT
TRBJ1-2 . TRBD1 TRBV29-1 CSDTGGEGYTF TGCAGCGATACAGGGGGCGAGGGCTACACCTTC
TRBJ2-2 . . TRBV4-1 CASSQERAGELFF TGCGCCAGCAGCCAAGAGAGGGCCGGGGAGCTGTTTTTT
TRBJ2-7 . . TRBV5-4 CASSFPDGGREQYF TGTGCCAGCAGCTTTCCGGACGGGGGTCGGGAGCAGTACTTC
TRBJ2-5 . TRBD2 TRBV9 CASSPTSIGTRDAQYF TGTGCCAGCAGTCCTACCTCTATCGGGACTAGAGATGCCCAGTACTTC
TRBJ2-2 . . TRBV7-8 CASSLALSPSTGELFF TGTGCCAGCAGCTTAGCGCTATCACCGTCGACCGGGGAGCTGTTTTTT
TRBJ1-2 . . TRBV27 CASSPSLAATNYGYTF TGTGCCAGCAGTCCGAGCCTGGCCGCGACTAACTATGGCTACACCTTC
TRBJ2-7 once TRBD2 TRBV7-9 CASSLYPHPLAGGPYEQYF TGTGCCAGCAGCTTATATCCCCATCCACTAGCGGGAGGGCCTTACGAGCAGTACTTC
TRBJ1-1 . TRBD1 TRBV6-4 CASSEGQGIRTEAFF TGTGCCAGCAGTGAGGGACAGGGGATAAGAACTGAAGCTTTCTTT
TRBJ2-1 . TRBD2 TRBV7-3 CASSSTSGRFDEQFF TGTGCCAGCAGTTCGACTAGCGGGAGGTTTGATGAGCAGTTCTTC
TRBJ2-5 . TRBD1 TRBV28 CASSLDRGYSGETQYF TGTGCCAGCAGTTTAGACAGGGGTTATTCCGGAGAGACCCAGTACTTC
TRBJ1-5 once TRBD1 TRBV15 CATSGGSGTGVDQPQHF TGTGCCACCAGCGGGGGGTCCGGGACAGGGGTAGATCAGCCCCAGCATTTT
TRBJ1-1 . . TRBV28 CASSLGRQARAEEAFF TGTGCCAGCAGTTTAGGCAGGCAGGCTAGGGCCGAGGAAGCTTTCTTT
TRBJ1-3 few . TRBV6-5 CASIKDGGSGNTIYF TGTGCCAGCATTAAGGATGGAGGGTCTGGAAACACCATATATTTT
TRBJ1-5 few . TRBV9 CASSVGGLSDQPQHF TGTGCCAGCAGCGTAGGAGGGCTCAGCGATCAGCCCCAGCATTTT
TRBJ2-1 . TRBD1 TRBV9 CASSALTGVNNEQFF TGTGCCAGCAGCGCCTTGACAGGGGTCAACAATGAGCAGTTCTTC
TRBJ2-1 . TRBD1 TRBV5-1 CASSLGGTGIYEQFF TGCGCCAGCAGCTTGGGAGGGACAGGGATTTATGAGCAGTTCTTC
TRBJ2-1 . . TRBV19 CASSGASSSYNEQFF TGTGCCAGTAGTGGGGCGTCGAGCTCCTACAATGAGCAGTTCTTC
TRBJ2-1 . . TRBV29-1 CSVEGGPEDVRNEQFF TGCAGCGTTGAGGGGGGGCCAGAGGACGTAAGGAATGAGCAGTTCTTC
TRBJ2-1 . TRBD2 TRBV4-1 CASSQLAGANNEQFF TGCGCCAGCAGCCAACTAGCGGGAGCAAACAATGAGCAGTTCTTC
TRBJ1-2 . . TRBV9 CASSPPESRASYGYTF TGTGCCAGCTCCCCCCCAGAAAGTAGGGCCTCCTATGGCTACACCTTC
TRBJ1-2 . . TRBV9 CASSVDRDLSGYTF TGTGCCAGCAGCGTCGACCGGGACCTAAGTGGCTACACCTTC
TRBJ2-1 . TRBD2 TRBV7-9 CASSLGSGVYNEQFF TGTGCCAGCAGCTTAGGTAGCGGGGTTTACAATGAGCAGTTCTTC
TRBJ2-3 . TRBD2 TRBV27 CASSSGTSETDTQYF TGTGCCAGCAGTTCCGGGACTAGTGAAACAGATACGCAGTATTTT
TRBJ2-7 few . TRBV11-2 CASSLDRSEQYF TGTGCCAGCAGCTTAGACAGGTCCGAGCAGTACTTC
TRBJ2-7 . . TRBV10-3 CAISDIGQETYEQYF TGTGCCATCAGTGATATAGGGCAGGAGACCTACGAGCAATACTTC
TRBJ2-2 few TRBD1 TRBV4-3 CASSQARTGASGELFF TGCGCCAGCAGCCAGGCTCGGACAGGGGCTTCCGGGGAGCTGTTTTTT